These T cell receptor beta chains were read from a single sample in a study of T-cell memory formation after mild COVID-19. One entry per CDR3 protein results from TCRdb running MiXCR on the 5' RACE reads. The sample carries roughly 620,000 distinct CDR3 sequences, more than 15% recorded once. The specimen sequenced was PBMCs or a T cell subset sorted from them (not recorded which). These receptors originate from an adult woman who had mild COVID-19 (a few samples of this study predate the infection). Cell type and time point are not known. Each CDR3 is given with its conserved first and last residue. D genes are given only for firm matches. The listing skips clone size in some rows; elsewhere it reads once, few, many or a size class.

D gene: TRBD2; V gene: TRBV7-3; J gene: TRBJ2-1; clone size: -; CDR3 DNA: TGTGCCAGCAACTCCCGCCCGGGAGGGCAGGGTGAGCAGTTCTTC; CDR3 protein: CASNSRPGGQGEQFF
D gene: TRBD1; V gene: TRBV24-1; J gene: TRBJ2-3; clone size: -; CDR3 DNA: TGTGCCACCAGTGACTCAGGGGGCCCAGATACGCAGTATTTT; CDR3 protein: CATSDSGGPDTQYF
D gene: -; V gene: TRBV29-1; J gene: TRBJ1-1; clone size: few; CDR3 DNA: TGCAGCGTTGAGGAGGGGACCGGGAACACTGAAGCTTTCTTT; CDR3 protein: CSVEEGTGNTEAFF
D gene: -; V gene: TRBV6-2/TRBV6-3; J gene: TRBJ2-5; clone size: few; CDR3 DNA: TGTGCCAGCAGTAAGACTCAAGGGAAGGGCAACTTC; CDR3 protein: CASSKTQGKGNF
D gene: -; V gene: TRBV30; J gene: TRBJ2-2; clone size: few; CDR3 DNA: TGTGCCTGGGGAAACACCGGGGAGCTGTTTTTT; CDR3 protein: CAWGNTGELFF
D gene: TRBD1; V gene: TRBV27; J gene: TRBJ2-3; clone size: few; CDR3 DNA: TGTGCCAGCAGTCCTGTGGACAGGGCGCAGTATTTT; CDR3 protein: CASSPVDRAQYF
D gene: TRBD2; V gene: TRBV5-5; J gene: TRBJ2-3; clone size: many; CDR3 DNA: TGTGCCAGCAGCTTTAAGACTAGCGGGGTCACAGATACGCAGTATTTT; CDR3 protein: CASSFKTSGVTDTQYF
D gene: -; V gene: TRBV5-1; J gene: TRBJ2-7; clone size: few; CDR3 DNA: TGCGCCAGCAGCCCCACGGGCAGCTTCTCCTACGAGCAGTACTTC; CDR3 protein: CASSPTGSFSYEQYF
D gene: TRBD2; V gene: TRBV19; J gene: TRBJ2-4; clone size: few; CDR3 DNA: TGTGCCAGTAGTACTCTAGCGGCTAAAAACATTCAGTACTTC; CDR3 protein: CASSTLAAKNIQYF
D gene: -; V gene: TRBV6-6; J gene: TRBJ1-5; clone size: -; CDR3 DNA: TGTGCCAGCAGGGCGACAGGCTCTAGAGAGAGCAATCAGCCCCAGCATTTT; CDR3 protein: CASRATGSRESNQPQHF
D gene: -; V gene: TRBV6-5; J gene: TRBJ2-4; clone size: few; CDR3 DNA: TGTGCCAGCAGTTACCAGGGGTATTCGGCCAAAAACATTCAGTACTTC; CDR3 protein: CASSYQGYSAKNIQYF
D gene: -; V gene: TRBV27; J gene: TRBJ2-4; clone size: few; CDR3 DNA: TGTGCCAGCAGTTTAAGCATCCCGGGTGTCATTCAGTACTTC; CDR3 protein: CASSLSIPGVIQYF
D gene: -; V gene: TRBV7-9; J gene: TRBJ2-7; clone size: -; CDR3 DNA: TGTGCCAGCAGCTCAAAACAGGGCTACGAGCAGTACTTC; CDR3 protein: CASSSKQGYEQYF
D gene: TRBD1; V gene: TRBV7-9; J gene: TRBJ1-4; clone size: few; CDR3 DNA: TGTGCCAGCAGCCGGGACAGACCGCAGGAAAAACTGTTTTTT; CDR3 protein: CASSRDRPQEKLFF
D gene: -; V gene: TRBV20-1; J gene: TRBJ2-3; clone size: few; CDR3 DNA: TGCAGTGCTAGAGATCCTAGCGTTGGCACAGATACGCAGTATTTT; CDR3 protein: CSARDPSVGTDTQYF
D gene: -; V gene: TRBV5-1; J gene: TRBJ2-1; clone size: many; CDR3 DNA: TGCGCCAGCAGCTCGAGTAGCGGAGGTTGGTACAATGAGCAGTTCTTC; CDR3 protein: CASSSSSGGWYNEQFF
D gene: -; V gene: TRBV4-1; J gene: TRBJ2-3; clone size: -; CDR3 DNA: TGCGCCAGCAGCCAAGAATTCAGGAATACGCAGTATTTT; CDR3 protein: CASSQEFRNTQYF
D gene: -; V gene: TRBV2; J gene: TRBJ1-2; clone size: -; CDR3 DNA: TGTGCCAGCTTGGCCAGCCAGTGGATGAACTATGGCTACACCTTC; CDR3 protein: CASLASQWMNYGYTF
D gene: TRBD1; V gene: TRBV5-1; J gene: TRBJ2-5; clone size: many; CDR3 DNA: TGCGCCAGCAGCCCAGGACAGGTACAAGAGACCCAGTACTTC; CDR3 protein: CASSPGQVQETQYF
D gene: -; V gene: TRBV29-1; J gene: TRBJ2-3; clone size: few; CDR3 DNA: TGCAGCGCCCCGGTGGGGGGCACAGATACGCAGTATTTT; CDR3 protein: CSAPVGGTDTQYF
D gene: -; V gene: TRBV5-5; J gene: TRBJ1-1; clone size: -; CDR3 DNA: TGTGCCAGCAGCTTGACCACCCTGGGGGGTGCTGAAGCTTTCTTT; CDR3 protein: CASSLTTLGGAEAFF
D gene: -; V gene: TRBV18; J gene: TRBJ1-4; clone size: -; CDR3 DNA: TGTGCCAGCTCAGATACAGAAGCAACTAATGAAAAACTGTTTTTT; CDR3 protein: CASSDTEATNEKLFF
D gene: TRBD1; V gene: TRBV12-3/TRBV12-4; J gene: TRBJ2-7; clone size: few; CDR3 DNA: TGTGCCAGCAGTGGGGGACAGTTCCGTAGCGAGCAGTACTTC; CDR3 protein: CASSGGQFRSEQYF
D gene: TRBD2; V gene: TRBV7-9; J gene: TRBJ2-5; clone size: many; CDR3 DNA: TGTGCCAGCAGCTTAGCGCTAAGTCTACTAGCGGGGTCCCAAGAGACCCAGTACTTC; CDR3 protein: CASSLALSLLAGSQETQYF
D gene: TRBD2; V gene: TRBV6-1; J gene: TRBJ2-2; clone size: few; CDR3 DNA: TGTGCCAGCAAGGTGGCGGGAGTAGATACCGGGGAGCTGTTTTTT; CDR3 protein: CASKVAGVDTGELFF
D gene: -; V gene: TRBV6-4; J gene: TRBJ2-3; clone size: many; CDR3 DNA: TGTGCCAGCAGTGACTCGGGCCTCTCCGATACGCAGTATTTT; CDR3 protein: CASSDSGLSDTQYF
D gene: -; V gene: TRBV7-6; J gene: TRBJ2-5; clone size: many; CDR3 DNA: TGTGCCAGCAGCCTCCCAGGCTACCAAGAGACCCAGTACTTC; CDR3 protein: CASSLPGYQETQYF
D gene: -; V gene: TRBV29-1; J gene: TRBJ2-2; clone size: few; CDR3 DNA: TGCAGCGTAGGACAGCCCGCTGGAGGGGAGCTGTTTTTT; CDR3 protein: CSVGQPAGGELFF
D gene: TRBD2; V gene: TRBV7-6; J gene: TRBJ2-1; clone size: -; CDR3 DNA: TGTGCCAGCAGCTTAGGTGTGGGAGGGCCCCATGAGCAGTTCTTC; CDR3 protein: CASSLGVGGPHEQFF
D gene: -; V gene: TRBV7-3; J gene: TRBJ1-1; clone size: few; CDR3 DNA: TGTGCCAGCAGCCCAACGAGCACTAACACTGAAGCTTTCTTT; CDR3 protein: CASSPTSTNTEAFF
D gene: -; V gene: TRBV7-2; J gene: TRBJ2-5; clone size: few; CDR3 DNA: TGTGCCAGCAGCGGAACTTGGGAGACCCAGTACTTC; CDR3 protein: CASSGTWETQYF
D gene: TRBD1; V gene: TRBV6-5; J gene: TRBJ2-7; clone size: few; CDR3 DNA: TGTGCCAGCTCCATCGGGACAGCCTACGAGCAGTACTTC; CDR3 protein: CASSIGTAYEQYF
D gene: TRBD2; V gene: TRBV27; J gene: TRBJ2-3; clone size: -; CDR3 DNA: TGTGCCAGCAGTTTACGAGGTAGCGGGATCACAGATACGCAGTATTTT; CDR3 protein: CASSLRGSGITDTQYF
D gene: TRBD2; V gene: TRBV5-1; J gene: TRBJ2-3; clone size: few; CDR3 DNA: TGCGCCAGCAGCTTGGCGGGAGGGAAATCAGATACGCAGTATTTT; CDR3 protein: CASSLAGGKSDTQYF
D gene: TRBD2; V gene: TRBV24-1; J gene: TRBJ2-7; clone size: -; CDR3 DNA: TGTGCCACCAGTGCGGGGGGGTACGAGCAGTACTTC; CDR3 protein: CATSAGGYEQYF
D gene: TRBD1; V gene: TRBV7-9; J gene: TRBJ1-1; clone size: few; CDR3 DNA: TGTGCCAGCAGCAAGACCGGGACAGGGGGCTACACTGAAGCTTTCTTT; CDR3 protein: CASSKTGTGGYTEAFF
D gene: -; V gene: TRBV3-1; J gene: TRBJ1-5; clone size: once; CDR3 DNA: TGTGCCAGCAGCCACGAGTACGGTAATCAGCCCCAGCATTTT; CDR3 protein: CASSHEYGNQPQHF
D gene: TRBD2; V gene: TRBV5-1; J gene: TRBJ2-5; clone size: -; CDR3 DNA: TGCGCCAGCAGCCAAAAGCGGGGGGGCCGCGAGACCCAGTACTTC; CDR3 protein: CASSQKRGGRETQYF
D gene: -; V gene: TRBV20-1; J gene: TRBJ2-7; clone size: -; CDR3 DNA: TGCAGTGCTAGAGAGAGGGGTCACTACGAGCAGTACTTC; CDR3 protein: CSARERGHYEQYF